In its sample, the clone carrying this T cell receptor beta chain was seen many times. V was clipped by 8 bases and J by 2 bases, with 9 bases between them. The CDR3 consists of 13 residues. Germline V gene lookup returns CDR1 MNHNS and CDR2 SASEGT. Libraries of TCR beta came from iRepertoire HTBI primers plus Arm-PCR of CDR3 regions. From the multiplex PCR reads, TCRdb called clonotypes with MiXCR, one entry per CDR3 protein. This table has hundreds of thousands of distinct CDR3 sequences, about 14% appearing once. This sample was included in a study of regulatory T cells in long-lasting Graves disease. Noted time point: newly diagnosed GD, antithyroid drugs for less than 3 months. Extracted RNA from PBMCs served as the source of the TCR library.

Specimen: peripheral blood mononuclear cells (PBMCs), collected at new diagnosis, from a patient treated with antithyroid drugs. This sequence originates from a female donor with Graves disease. The rearrangement links TRBV6-1 to TRBJ2-2; D uncertain. The CDR3 reads CASDKRNTGELFF. The CDR3 bases are TGTGCCAGCGATAAAAGAAACACCGGGGAGCTGTTTTTT.